These T cell receptor beta chains were read from a single sample in a study of cytotoxic CD8 clonotypes in ibrutinib-treated CLL. Measured with immunoSEQ multiplex PCR; TCRdb has only the in-frame clones, and not every one. The sample shows some 200,000 clones, 72% of them seen only once. This sample comprised PBMCs, obtained after 24 months of ibrutinib treatment. These receptors all stem from a human donor with chronic lymphocytic leukemia. The CDR3 runs from the conserved cysteine through the conserved F or W. A D gene is named only where the DNA matches it firmly. The size entry is marked missing in some rows and otherwise reads once, few, many or a size class.

v_call	j_call	d_call	clone_size	cdr3_nt	cdr3_aa
TRBV11-2	TRBJ2-7	TRBD2	.	TGTGCCAGCAGCTTCAGTAGCGGGACCTCCTACGAGCAGTACTTC	CASSFSSGTSYEQYF
TRBV27	TRBJ2-3	TRBD2	once	TGTGCCAGCAGTCGGACTAGCGGGAGTTCAGATACGCAGTATTTT	CASSRTSGSSDTQYF
TRBV5-1	TRBJ2-1	.	.	TGCGCCAGCAGCACAGGACTAAGCGATGAGCAGTTCTTC	CASSTGLSDEQFF
TRBV5-1	TRBJ2-1	.	.	TGCGCCAGCAGCTTGGGGCAGGTCAACAATGAGCAGTTCTTC	CASSLGQVNNEQFF
TRBV5-5	TRBJ2-5	TRBD1	.	TGTGCCAGCAGCCTAAAGGGACAGCCCCCAACGGAGACCCAGTACTTC	CASSLKGQPPTETQYF
TRBV9	TRBJ1-2	TRBD1	.	TGTGCCAGCAGCGGCACGGGACAGGGTCCTGGCTACACCTTC	CASSGTGQGPGYTF
TRBV5-1	TRBJ2-2	.	.	TGCGCCAGCAGCTTGGAAAGGAACACCGGGGAGCTGTTTTTT	CASSLERNTGELFF
TRBV5-1	TRBJ2-7	.	.	TGCGCCAGCCACTCACCCCACGGGACTGAGTCCTACGAGCAGTACTTC	CASHSPHGTESYEQYF
TRBV7-2	TRBJ2-1	TRBD2	.	TGTGCCAGCAGCTTAGCGCCCCCTGGCGGGAGGGCACTTGGTAATGAGCAGTTCTTC	CASSLAPPGGRALGNEQFF
TRBV5-4	TRBJ2-7	TRBD1	.	TGTGCCAGCAGCAACGCCGGGACAGGGCGTCTCGAGCAGTACTTC	CASSNAGTGRLEQYF
TRBV4-3	TRBJ2-1	TRBD2	.	TGCGCCAGCAGCCAAGGGACTAGCGGGATCTATGAGCAGTTCTTC	CASSQGTSGIYEQFF
TRBV9	TRBJ2-3	TRBD2	.	TGTGCCAGCAGCGCCAACTGGCGGGAGGGCGCAGATACGCAGTATTTT	CASSANWREGADTQYF
TRBV5-4	TRBJ2-5	TRBD1	.	TGTGCCAGCAGCTTGGCTCAGGGGGCCACCACACGGACCCAGTACTTC	CASSLAQGATTRTQYF
TRBV30	TRBJ1-2	.	.	TGTGCCTGGGTTAGAACAGGGCCATCTAACTATGGCTACACCTTC	CAWVRTGPSNYGYTF
TRBV7-6	TRBJ2-7	.	.	TGTGCCAGCAGCTTAAACTCGGGGGCCGGGGACGAGCAGTACTTC	CASSLNSGAGDEQYF
TRBV9	TRBJ2-5	TRBD2	few	TGTGCCAGCAGCGTCTACGGGACTAGCTCGGAGACCCAGTACTTC	CASSVYGTSSETQYF
TRBV5-5	TRBJ2-7	.	.	TGTGCCAGCAGGCCCGCCGGATTTCAGGACCCTTCTTACGAGCAGTACTTC	CASRPAGFQDPSYEQYF
TRBV20-1	TRBJ1-1	.	.	TGCAGTGCTAATCAGCTCACTGAAGCTTTCTTT	CSANQLTEAFF
TRBV29-1	TRBJ1-2	.	few	TGCAGCGTTGAAGAAGGGGACTATGGCTACACCTTC	CSVEEGDYGYTF
TRBV18	TRBJ2-1	TRBD1	.	TGTGCCAGCTCCCGGACAGGGATCAATGAGCAGTTCTTC	CASSRTGINEQFF
TRBV27	TRBJ1-5	TRBD1	.	TGTGCCAGCAGTTCCAGGACAGGCCTCAGCTATAGCAATCAGCCCCAGCATTTT	CASSSRTGLSYSNQPQHF
TRBV7-8	TRBJ2-5	.	few	TGTGCCAGCAGCTTCGTAGAGACCCAGTACTTC	CASSFVETQYF
TRBV7-8	TRBJ2-5	.	.	TGTGCCAGCAGGGACGGAGGGAGGTGGGCTCGGCAAGAGACCCAGTACTTC	CASRDGGRWARQETQYF
TRBV11-2	TRBJ2-1	.	.	TGTGCCAGCAGCTTAGCGGGAGTTGAGCAGTTCTTC	CASSLAGVEQFF
TRBV15	TRBJ1-4	.	.	TGTGCCACCAGCAGAGCCGCCCTGGCAACTAATGAAAAACTGTTTTTT	CATSRAALATNEKLFF
TRBV5-1	TRBJ2-1	.	.	TGCGCCAGCAGCCCCGACCGGCCTAATGGGCAGTTCTTC	CASSPDRPNGQFF
TRBV30	TRBJ1-1	TRBD1	.	TGTGCCTGGAGTGTACTTCTCAGGGGGCGCACTGAAGCTTTCTTT	CAWSVLLRGRTEAFF
TRBV7-9	TRBJ2-1	TRBD1	.	TGTGCCAGCAGCTCGGGACAGATCTCCTACAATGAGCAGTTCTTC	CASSSGQISYNEQFF
TRBV21-1	TRBJ2-6	.	few	TGTGCCAGCACCTCCGGGGGGTGGTCTAGCTCTGGGGCCAACGTCCTGACTTTC	CASTSGGWSSSGANVLTF
TRBV6-1	TRBJ2-5	.	.	TGTGCCAGCACCTCAAGGGGGCAAGAGACCCAGTACTTC	CASTSRGQETQYF
TRBV4-3	TRBJ2-4	.	.	TGCGCCAGCAGCCAAGATTCCAACGTTGCGGGAGCCAAAAACATTCAGTACTTC	CASSQDSNVAGAKNIQYF
TRBV19	TRBJ2-3	.	.	TGTGCCAGTAGTATAGGTATTAGCGGCACAGATACGCAGTATTTT	CASSIGISGTDTQYF
TRBV27	TRBJ1-2	TRBD1	.	TGTGCCAGCAGTTTACAATTTGAGGGACAGGATGGCTACACCTTC	CASSLQFEGQDGYTF
TRBV7-3	TRBJ1-2	TRBD1	.	TGTGCCAGCAGCTTCGACCGGACAGGCGGCTACACCTTC	CASSFDRTGGYTF
TRBV27	TRBJ2-7	TRBD2	.	TGTGCCAGCAGCAGTAGCGGGAGGGAACCGGGCGAGCAGTACTTC	CASSSSGREPGEQYF
TRBV27	TRBJ2-2	.	.	TGTGCCAGCAGTTTACTTAGCGCCGGGGAGCTGTTTTTT	CASSLLSAGELFF
TRBV30	TRBJ2-7	.	.	TGTGCCTGGAGTGTATATTCCTACGAGCAGTACTTC	CAWSVYSYEQYF
TRBV5-6	TRBJ1-5	.	.	TGTGCCAGCAGCTTGGTCCGAAAACCCAATCAGCCCCAGCATTTT	CASSLVRKPNQPQHF
TRBV15	TRBJ1-3	TRBD1	.	TGTGCCACCAGCGGATGGACAGGGAGCTCTGGAAACACCATATATTTT	CATSGWTGSSGNTIYF
TRBV6-1	TRBJ2-7	.	.	TGTGCCAGCAGTCACCCATCCTACGAGCAGTACTTC	CASSHPSYEQYF
TRBV18	TRBJ2-7	TRBD1	.	TGTGCCAGCTCACCGGACAGGGGTAACTACGAGCAGTACTTC	CASSPDRGNYEQYF
TRBV9	TRBJ2-2	TRBD2	.	TGTGCCAGCAGCGGAGACGGGACTAGCGGGATGGGGGAGCTGTTTTTT	CASSGDGTSGMGELFF
TRBV7-2	TRBJ2-1	.	.	TGTGCCAGCAGCTTAGCGGGGCCGACTATTTATGAGCAGTTCTTC	CASSLAGPTIYEQFF
TRBV30	TRBJ2-7	.	few	TGTGCCTGGAGGGGGATGTACGAGCAGTACTTC	CAWRGMYEQYF
TRBV19	TRBJ2-2	.	.	TGTGCCAGTAGTAATTATGCGGTCGCGAACACCGGGGAGCTGTTTTTT	CASSNYAVANTGELFF
TRBV15	TRBJ2-7	TRBD1	.	TGTGCCACCAGCAGAGACCGGACAGGTTCCTACGAGCAGTACTTC	CATSRDRTGSYEQYF
TRBV7-9	TRBJ1-1	.	.	TGTGCCAGCAGCGCCGGCACTGAAGCTTTCTTT	CASSAGTEAFF
TRBV15	TRBJ2-1	TRBD2	.	TGTGCCACCAGCAGCCTAACTAGCGGGACATACAATGAGCAGTTCTTC	CATSSLTSGTYNEQFF
TRBV4-1	TRBJ1-5	.	.	TGCGCCAGCAGCCCTAGTCGGGGGGTCTATCAGCCCCAGCATTTT	CASSPSRGVYQPQHF
TRBV2	TRBJ2-7	.	.	TGTGCCAGCAGTGAACGAGGGGGAGTCTTCGAGCAGTACTTC	CASSERGGVFEQYF
TRBV4-2	TRBJ1-1	.	.	TGTGCCAGCAGCCAAGATGGGTATTCTTACGTTCTGGACACTGAAGCTTTCTTT	CASSQDGYSYVLDTEAFF
TRBV7-2	TRBJ2-5	TRBD1	.	TGTGCCAGCAGCTTAGACAGGGGCCCGGAGACCCAGTACTTC	CASSLDRGPETQYF
TRBV27	TRBJ2-1	TRBD2	.	TGTGCCAGCAGCTTTGTGTGGGGGAGGGCCTTTAATGAGCAGTTCTTC	CASSFVWGRAFNEQFF
TRBV18	TRBJ1-1	TRBD1	few	TGTGCCAGCTCCCTCAGACAGGGCACCTCGAACACTGAAGCTTTCTTT	CASSLRQGTSNTEAFF
TRBV7-8	TRBJ2-7	TRBD1	.	TGTGCCAGCAGCCCAAGACAGGGGCCCTTAACCTACGAGCAGTACTTC	CASSPRQGPLTYEQYF
TRBV30	TRBJ2-4	.	.	TGTGCCTGGAGTGTACAATCGGGGGAACGAGGGCGCGCCAAAAACATTCAGTACTTC	CAWSVQSGERGRAKNIQYF
TRBV7-9	TRBJ2-7	.	.	TGTGCCAGCAGCTCTCGAGGGTACGAGCAGTACTTC	CASSSRGYEQYF